This T cell receptor beta chain was observed in a study of blood T cell repertoires in COVID-19. Trimming took off 3 bases at V and 2 bases at J, with 23 bases between the two ends. The CDR3 has 18 amino acids. Germline V lookup: CDR1 SGHRS, CDR2 YFSETQ. The table came from immunoSEQ multiplex PCR; TCRdb's copy has only in-frame clones and leaves some out. In the table there are fewer than 300,000 clones, about 87% of which are singletons. J is TRBJ2-5 and V is TRBV5-1, with unresolved D. The source of this sequence is a woman in her forties with acute COVID-19. Sequencing was done on a sample of PBMCs or T cells enriched from blood (not recorded which). This CDR3 reads CASSSPGRIRVRQETQYF. CDR3 sequence (DNA): TGCGCCAGCAGCTCGCCCGGCCGGATCCGGGTTAGGCAAGAGACCCAGTACTTC.